Given below is one T cell receptor beta chain in context. Its antigen is currently unknown. TCRdb's copy holds only in-frame clones and misses some; the assay was immunoSEQ multiplex PCR. Of 20,000 or so clones detected, around 80% appear once; the ten largest clones hold roughly 30%. This sample is drawn from a study of EBV T-cell therapy then PD-1 blockade in nasopharyngeal carcinoma. Time point described: 266 days after commencement of treatment, after nivolumab therapy. Treatment meaning: AdE1-LMPpoly-expanded autologous EBV-specific T-cell therapy followed by anti-PD-1 nivolumab. Germline values: CDR1 GTSNPN, CDR2 SVGIG (reference sequence). The V gene lost 0 bases and the J gene lost 4 bases, with 12 bases spanning the gap. There are 14 residues in the CDR3.

This specimen consisted of CD8+ T cells from blood, obtained around day 270 from a patient whose treatment included autologous EBV-specific T cells and nivolumab. The gene calls are TRBV30 and TRBJ1-2; TRBD1 is a possible D gene (5 bases). The receptor comes from a man between 35 and 55 years old with nasopharyngeal carcinoma. The CDR3 DNA sequence: TGTGCCTGGAGTGTCTTGGGAGGGGCCTATGGCTACACCTTC. Its protein is CAWSVLGGAYGYTF.